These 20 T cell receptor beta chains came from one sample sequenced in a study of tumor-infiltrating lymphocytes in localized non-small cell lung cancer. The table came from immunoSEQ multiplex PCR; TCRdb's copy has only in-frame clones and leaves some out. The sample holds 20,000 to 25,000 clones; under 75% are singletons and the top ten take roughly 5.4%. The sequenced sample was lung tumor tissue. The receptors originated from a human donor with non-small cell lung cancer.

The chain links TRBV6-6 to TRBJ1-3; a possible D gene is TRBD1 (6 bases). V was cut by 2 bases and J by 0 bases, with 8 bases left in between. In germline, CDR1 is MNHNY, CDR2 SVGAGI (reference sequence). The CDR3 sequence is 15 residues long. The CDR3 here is CASSYMGASGNTIYF. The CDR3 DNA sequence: TGTGCCAGCAGTTACATGGGGGCCTCTGGAAACACCATATATTTT.

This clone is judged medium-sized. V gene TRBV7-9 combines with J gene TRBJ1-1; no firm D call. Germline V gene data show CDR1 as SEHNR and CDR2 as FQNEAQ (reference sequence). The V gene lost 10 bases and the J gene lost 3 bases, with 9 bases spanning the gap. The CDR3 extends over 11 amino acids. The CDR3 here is CATQEDTEAFF. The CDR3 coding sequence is TGTGCCACCCAGGAGGACACTGAAGCTTTCTTT.

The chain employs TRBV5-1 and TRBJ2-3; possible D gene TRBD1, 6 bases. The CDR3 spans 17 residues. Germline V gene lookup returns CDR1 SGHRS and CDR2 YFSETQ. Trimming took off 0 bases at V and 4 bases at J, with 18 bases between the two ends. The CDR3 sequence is CASSLDEQGAGADTQYF. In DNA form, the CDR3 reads TGCGCCAGCAGCTTGGACGAACAGGGAGCCGGGGCAGATACGCAGTATTTT. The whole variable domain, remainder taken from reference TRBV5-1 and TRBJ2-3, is KAGVTQTPRYLIKTRGQQVTLSCSPISGHRSVSWYQQTPGQGLQFLFEYFSETQRNKGNFPGRFSGRQFSNSRSEMNVSTLELGDSALYLCASSLDEQGAGADTQYFGPGTRLTVL.

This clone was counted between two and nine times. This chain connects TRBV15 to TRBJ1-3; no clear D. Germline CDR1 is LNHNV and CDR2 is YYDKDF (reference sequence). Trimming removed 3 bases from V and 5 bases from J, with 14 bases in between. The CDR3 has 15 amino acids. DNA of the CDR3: TGTGCCACCAGCAGGGACGTAGGTGGTAGAAACACCATATATTTT. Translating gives CATSRDVGGRNTIYF.

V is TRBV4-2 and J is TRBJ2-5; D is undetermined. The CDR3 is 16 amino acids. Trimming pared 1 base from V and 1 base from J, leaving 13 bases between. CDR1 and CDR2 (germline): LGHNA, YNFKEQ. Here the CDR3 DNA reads TGTGCCAGCAGCCAAGGAAGTTCGGTGAGCCAAGAGACCCAGTACTTC. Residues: CASSQGSSVSQETQYF.

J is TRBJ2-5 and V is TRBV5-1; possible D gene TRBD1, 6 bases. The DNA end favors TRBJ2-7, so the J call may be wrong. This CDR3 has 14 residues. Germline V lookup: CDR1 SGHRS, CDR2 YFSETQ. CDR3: CASSLVVTGAEQYF. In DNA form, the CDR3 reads TGCGCCAGCAGCCTGGTGGTGACAGGAGCCGAGCAGTACTTC.

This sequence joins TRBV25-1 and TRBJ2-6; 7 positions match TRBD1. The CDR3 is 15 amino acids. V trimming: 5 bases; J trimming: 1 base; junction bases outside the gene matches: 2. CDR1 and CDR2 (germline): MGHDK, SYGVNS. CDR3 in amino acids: CASSHRGSGANVLTF. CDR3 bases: TGTGCCAGCAGTCACAGGGGTTCTGGGGCCAACGTCCTGACTTTC.

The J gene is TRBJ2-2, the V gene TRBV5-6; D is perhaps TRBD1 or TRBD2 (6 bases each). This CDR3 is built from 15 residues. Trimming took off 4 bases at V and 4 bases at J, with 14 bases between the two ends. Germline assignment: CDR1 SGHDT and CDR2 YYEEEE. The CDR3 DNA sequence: TGTGCCAGCAGCCGGGGGCCGGAAAGCACCGGGGAGCTGTTTTTT. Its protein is CASSRGPESTGELFF.

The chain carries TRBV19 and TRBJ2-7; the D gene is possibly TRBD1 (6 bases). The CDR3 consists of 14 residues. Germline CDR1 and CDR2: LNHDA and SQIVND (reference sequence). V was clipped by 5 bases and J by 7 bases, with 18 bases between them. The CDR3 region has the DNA TGTGCCAGTAGTCGGACAGAGACCTCGCGGGAGCAGTACTTC. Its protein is CASSRTETSREQYF.

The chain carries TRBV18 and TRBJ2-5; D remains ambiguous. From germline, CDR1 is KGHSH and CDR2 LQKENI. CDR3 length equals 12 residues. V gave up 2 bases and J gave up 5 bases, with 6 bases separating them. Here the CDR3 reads CASSPARETQYF. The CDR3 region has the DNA TGTGCCAGCTCACCAGCCCGGGAGACCCAGTACTTC.

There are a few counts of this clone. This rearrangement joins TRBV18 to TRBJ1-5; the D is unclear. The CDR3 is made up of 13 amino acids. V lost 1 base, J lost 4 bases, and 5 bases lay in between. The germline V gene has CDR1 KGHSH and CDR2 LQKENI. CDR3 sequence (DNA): TGTGCCAGCTCACCACAGGTGAATCAGCCCCAGCATTTT. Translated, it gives CASSPQVNQPQHF.

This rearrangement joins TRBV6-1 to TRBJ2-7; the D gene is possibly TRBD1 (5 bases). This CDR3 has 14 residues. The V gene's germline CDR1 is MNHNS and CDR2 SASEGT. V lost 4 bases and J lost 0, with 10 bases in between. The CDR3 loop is CASSVPRASYEQYF. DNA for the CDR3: TGTGCCAGCAGTGTCCCCAGGGCCTCCTACGAGCAGTACTTC.

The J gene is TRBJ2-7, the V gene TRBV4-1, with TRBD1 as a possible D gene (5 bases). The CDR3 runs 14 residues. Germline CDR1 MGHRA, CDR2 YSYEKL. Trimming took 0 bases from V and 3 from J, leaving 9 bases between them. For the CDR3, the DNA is TGCGCCAGCAGCCAAGATAGGGGATTCTACGAGCAGTACTTC. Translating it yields CASSQDRGFYEQYF.

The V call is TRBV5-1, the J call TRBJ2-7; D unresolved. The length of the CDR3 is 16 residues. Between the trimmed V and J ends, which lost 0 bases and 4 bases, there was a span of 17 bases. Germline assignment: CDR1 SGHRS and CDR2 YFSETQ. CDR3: CASSLESPPFLYEQYF. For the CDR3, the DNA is TGCGCCAGCAGCTTGGAGAGTCCTCCCTTCCTTTACGAGCAGTACTTC.

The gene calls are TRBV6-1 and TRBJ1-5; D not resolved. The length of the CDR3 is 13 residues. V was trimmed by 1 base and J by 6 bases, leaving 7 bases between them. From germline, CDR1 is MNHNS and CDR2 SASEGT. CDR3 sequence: CASSEGITQPQHF. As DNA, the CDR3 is TGTGCCAGCAGTGAAGGGATCACTCAGCCCCAGCATTTT.

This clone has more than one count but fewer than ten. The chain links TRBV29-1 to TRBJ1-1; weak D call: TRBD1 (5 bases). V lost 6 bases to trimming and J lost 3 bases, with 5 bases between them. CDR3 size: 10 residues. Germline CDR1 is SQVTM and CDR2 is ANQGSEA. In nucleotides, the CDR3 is TGCAGCGTAGGGGACACTGAAGCTTTCTTT. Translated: CSVGDTEAFF.

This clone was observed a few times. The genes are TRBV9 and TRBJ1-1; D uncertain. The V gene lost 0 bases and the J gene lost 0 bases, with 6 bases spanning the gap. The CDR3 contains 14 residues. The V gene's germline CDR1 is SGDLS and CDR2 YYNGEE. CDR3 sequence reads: CASSVDPLNTEAFF. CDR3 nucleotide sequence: TGTGCCAGCAGCGTAGATCCCTTGAACACTGAAGCTTTCTTT. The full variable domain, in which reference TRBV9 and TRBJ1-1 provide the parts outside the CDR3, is DSGVTQTPKHLITATGQRVTLRCSPRSGDLSVYWYQQSLDQGLQFLIQYYNGEERAKGNILERFSAQQFPDLHSELNLSSLELGDSALYFCASSVDPLNTEAFFGQGTRLTVV.

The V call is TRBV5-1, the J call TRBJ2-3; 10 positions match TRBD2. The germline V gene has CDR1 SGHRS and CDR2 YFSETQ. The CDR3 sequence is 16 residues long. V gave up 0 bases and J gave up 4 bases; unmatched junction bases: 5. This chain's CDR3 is CASSLAASGSADTQYF. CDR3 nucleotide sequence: TGCGCCAGCAGCTTGGCGGCTAGCGGGAGCGCAGATACGCAGTATTTT. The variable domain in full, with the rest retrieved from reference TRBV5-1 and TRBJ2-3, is KAGVTQTPRYLIKTRGQQVTLSCSPISGHRSVSWYQQTPGQGLQFLFEYFSETQRNKGNFPGRFSGRQFSNSRSEMNVSTLELGDSALYLCASSLAASGSADTQYFGPGTRLTVL.

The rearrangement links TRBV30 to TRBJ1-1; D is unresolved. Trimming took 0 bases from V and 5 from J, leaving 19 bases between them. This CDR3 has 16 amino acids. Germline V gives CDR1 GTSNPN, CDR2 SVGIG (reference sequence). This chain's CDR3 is CAWSVSGSPRRTEAFF. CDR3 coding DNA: TGTGCCTGGAGTGTATCGGGAAGCCCAAGGAGGACTGAAGCTTTCTTT. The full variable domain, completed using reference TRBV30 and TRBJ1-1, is SQTIHQWPATLVQPVGSPLSLECTVEGTSNPNLYWYRQAAGRGLQLLFYSVGIGQISSEVPQNLSASRPQDRQFILSSKKLLLSDSGFYLCAWSVSGSPRRTEAFFGQGTRLTVV.

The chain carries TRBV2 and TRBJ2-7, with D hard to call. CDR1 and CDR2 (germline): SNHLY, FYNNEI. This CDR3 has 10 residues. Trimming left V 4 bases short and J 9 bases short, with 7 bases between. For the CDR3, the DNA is TGTGCCAGCAGTGCTAGGCGGCAGTACTTC. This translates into CASSARRQYF.